This TCR beta chain was recovered during a study of cytomegalovirus exposure and HLA in healthy donors. CDR1 and CDR2 (germline): SGHVS, FNYEAQ. The trim removed 5 bases at V and 3 bases at J, leaving 4 bases unmatched. The CDR3 runs to 13 residues. 60 Vbeta and 13 Jbeta primers were used in PCR. Some clones are missing from TCRdb's copy, which holds only in-frame ones; the method was immunoSEQ multiplex PCR. The sample yields some 200,000 clones, roughly 78% seen once. This chain connects TRBV7-6 to TRBJ2-7; TRBD1 aligns across 7 bases. The TCR was taken from a boy younger than 18 in good health and CMV-seronegative. Sequenced: PBMCs. CDR3 coding DNA: TGTGCCAGCAGCCCGGGACAGAACTACGAGCAGTACTTC. Translation: CASSPGQNYEQYF.